One and the same sample provided the 6 T cell receptor beta chains below, sequenced in a study of CD8 T cells in Susac syndrome. The RNA, 0.5 to 1 ug, was put through reverse transcription using random hexamers. MiXCR was run by TCRdb on the immunoSEQ multiplex PCR reads, yielding one entry per CDR3 protein. The top ten hold about 0.095% of the sample, which has about 110,000 distinct CDR3 sequences, around 95% seen once. The material sequenced was CD4+ T cells from PBMCs. These receptors were taken from a human donor in good health.

This CDR3 is CAWRTGRGYTF. The CDR3, as DNA: TGTGCCTGGAGGACAGGTCGCGGCTACACCTTC. The V call is TRBV30, the J call TRBJ1-2; TRBD1 is a possible D gene (6 bases). The CDR3 spans 11 residues. With 3 bases removed from V and 8 bases from J, the gap between germline ends came to 10 bases. From germline, CDR1 is GTSNPN and CDR2 SVGIG (reference sequence). The whole variable domain, filled in from reference TRBV30 and TRBJ1-2, reads SQTIHQWPATLVQPVGSPLSLECTVEGTSNPNLYWYRQAAGRGLQLLFYSVGIGQISSEVPQNLSASRPQDRQFILSSKKLLLSDSGFYLCAWRTGRGYTFGSGTRLTVV.

The chain recombines TRBV2 with TRBJ2-1; D remains ambiguous. The length of the CDR3 is 11 residues. The germline V gene encodes CDR1 SNHLY and CDR2 FYNNEI. V shed 2 bases and J shed 7 bases, with 3 bases lying between them. The CDR3 nucleotides are TGTGCCAGCAGTGAAAGAAATGAGCAGTTCTTC. It translates to CASSERNEQFF. The variable domain in full, with the rest retrieved from reference TRBV2 and TRBJ2-1, is EPEVTQTPSHQVTQMGQEVILRCVPISNHLYFYWYRQILGQKVEFLVSFYNNEISEKSEIFDDQFSVERPDGSNFTLKIRSTKLEDSAMYFCASSERNEQFFGPGTRLTVL.

The chain couples TRBV7-3 to TRBJ1-1; 8 bases agree with TRBD1. This CDR3 comprises 15 residues. Germline trimming cut 5 bases from V and 5 bases from J; bases unmatched to any gene: 10. The germline V gene encodes CDR1 SGHTA and CDR2 FQGTGA. The CDR3 loop reads CASSPRGQGRTEAFF. The CDR3 DNA reads TGTGCCAGCAGCCCACGTGGACAGGGTCGGACTGAAGCTTTCTTT.

The chain combines TRBV28 with TRBJ2-7; 7 bases fit TRBD2. Per the germline V gene, CDR1 is MDHEN and CDR2 is SYDVKM. The CDR3 is 15 residues long. Trimming took 6 bases from V and 4 from J; bases not matched to a gene: 12. CDR3 sequence reads: CASSLSGATLYEQYF. The CDR3 nucleotides read TGTGCCAGCAGCTTAAGCGGGGCCACCTTGTACGAGCAGTACTTC.

This chain joins TRBV11-3 and TRBJ2-3, with a weak D call TRBD2 (5 bases). CDR1 is SGHNT, CDR2 YENEEA, per germline. The germline V and J ends were trimmed by 5 bases and 0 bases, with 9 bases remaining between them. This CDR3 has 14 amino acids. CDR3 DNA sequence: TGTGCCAGCAGCGGCGGGTCCAGCACAGATACGCAGTATTTT. This encodes CASSGGSSTDTQYF. The complete variable domain, with remaining parts taken from reference TRBV11-3 and TRBJ2-3, reads EAGVVQSPRYKIIEKKQPVAFWCNPISGHNTLYWYLQNLGQGPELLIRYENEEAVDDSQLPKDRFSAERLKGVDSTLKIQPAELGDSAVYLCASSGGSSTDTQYFGPGTRLTVL.

This chain links TRBV7-9 with TRBJ1-2; TRBD1 is a possible D gene (5 bases). The V gene lost 3 bases and the J gene lost 0 bases, with 20 bases spanning the gap. This CDR3 spans 18 amino acids. Per germline, CDR1 SEHNR and CDR2 FQNEAQ (reference sequence). CDR3 DNA: TGTGCCAGCAGCTTCCCCCGGGGGGGAGGCCTCTCTAACTATGGCTACACCTTC. Translated: CASSFPRGGGLSNYGYTF.